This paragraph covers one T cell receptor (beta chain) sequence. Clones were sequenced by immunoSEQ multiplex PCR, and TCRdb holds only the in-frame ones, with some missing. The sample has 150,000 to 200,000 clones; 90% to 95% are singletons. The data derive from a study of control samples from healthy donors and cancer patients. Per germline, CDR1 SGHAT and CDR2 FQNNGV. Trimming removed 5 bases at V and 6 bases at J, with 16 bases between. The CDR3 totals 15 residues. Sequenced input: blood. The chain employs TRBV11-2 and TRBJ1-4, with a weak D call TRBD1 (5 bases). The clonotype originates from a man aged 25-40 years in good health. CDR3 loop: CASSGRRGGYEKLFF. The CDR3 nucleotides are TGTGCCAGCAGCGGCCGGCGGGGGGGATATGAAAAACTGTTTTTT.